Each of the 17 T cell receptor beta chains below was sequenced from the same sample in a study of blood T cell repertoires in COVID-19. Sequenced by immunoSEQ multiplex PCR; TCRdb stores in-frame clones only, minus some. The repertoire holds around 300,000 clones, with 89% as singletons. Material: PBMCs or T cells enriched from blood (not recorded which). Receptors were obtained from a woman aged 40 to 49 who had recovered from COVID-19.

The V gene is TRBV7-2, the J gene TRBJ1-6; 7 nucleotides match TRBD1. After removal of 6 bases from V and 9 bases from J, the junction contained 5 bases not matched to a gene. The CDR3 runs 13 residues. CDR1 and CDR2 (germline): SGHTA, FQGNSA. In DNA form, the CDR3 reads TGTGCCAGCAGACCTAGACAGGGTTCACCCCTCCACTTT. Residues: CASRPRQGSPLHF. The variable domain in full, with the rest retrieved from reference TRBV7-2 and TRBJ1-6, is GAGVSQSPSNKVTEKGKDVELRCDPISGHTALYWYRQSLGQGLEFLIYFQGNSAPDKSGLPSDRFSAERTGGSVSTLTIQRTQQEDSAVYLCASRPRQGSPLHFGNGTRLTVT.

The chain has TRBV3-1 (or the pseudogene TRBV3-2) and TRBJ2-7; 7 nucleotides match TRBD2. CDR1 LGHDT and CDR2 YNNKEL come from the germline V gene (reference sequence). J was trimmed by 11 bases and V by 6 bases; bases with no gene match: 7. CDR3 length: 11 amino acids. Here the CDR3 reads CASRSGTTEYF. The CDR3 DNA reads TGTGCCAGCAGATCCGGGACTACGGAGTACTTC.

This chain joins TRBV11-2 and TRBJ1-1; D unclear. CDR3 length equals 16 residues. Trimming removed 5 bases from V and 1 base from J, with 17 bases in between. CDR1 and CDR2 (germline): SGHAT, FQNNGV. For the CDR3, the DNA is TGTGCCAGCAGCGGCGCTGTGGTCGGGAAGAACACTGAAGCTTTCTTT. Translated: CASSGAVVGKNTEAFF.

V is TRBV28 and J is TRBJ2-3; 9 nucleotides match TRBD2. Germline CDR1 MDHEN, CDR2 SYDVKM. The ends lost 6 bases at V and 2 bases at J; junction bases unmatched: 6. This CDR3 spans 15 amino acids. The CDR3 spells CASSGGRGTTDTQYF. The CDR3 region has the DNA TGTGCCAGCAGCGGCGGGAGGGGGACCACAGATACGCAGTATTTT. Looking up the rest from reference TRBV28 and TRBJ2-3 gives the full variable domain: DVKVTQSSRYLVKRTGEKVFLECVQDMDHENMFWYRQDPGLGLRLIYFSYDVKMKEKGDIPEGYSVSREKKERFSLILESASTNQTSMYLCASSGGRGTTDTQYFGPGTRLTVL.

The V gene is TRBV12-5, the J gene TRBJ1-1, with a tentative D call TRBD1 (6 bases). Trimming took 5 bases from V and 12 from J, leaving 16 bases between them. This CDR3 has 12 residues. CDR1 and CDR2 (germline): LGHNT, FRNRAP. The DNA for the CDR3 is TGTGCTAGTGGTGGACCGGGACATAAGACTTTCTTT. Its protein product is CASGGPGHKTFF.

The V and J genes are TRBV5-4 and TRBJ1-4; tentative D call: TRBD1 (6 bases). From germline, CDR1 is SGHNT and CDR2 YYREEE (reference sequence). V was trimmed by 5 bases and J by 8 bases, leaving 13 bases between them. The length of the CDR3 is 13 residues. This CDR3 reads CASRDGQSEKLFF. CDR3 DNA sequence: TGTGCCAGCAGGGATGGACAGTCCGAAAAACTGTTTTTT.

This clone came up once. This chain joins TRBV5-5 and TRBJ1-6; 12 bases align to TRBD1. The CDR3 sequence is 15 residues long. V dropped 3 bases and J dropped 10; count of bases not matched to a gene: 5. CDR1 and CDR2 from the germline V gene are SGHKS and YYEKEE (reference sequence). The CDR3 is CASSSGDRGHSPLHF. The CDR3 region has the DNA TGTGCCAGCAGCTCAGGGGACAGGGGGCACTCACCCCTCCACTTT. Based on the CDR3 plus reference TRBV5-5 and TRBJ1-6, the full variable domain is DAGVTQSPTHLIKTRGQQVTLRCSPISGHKSVSWYQQVLGQGPQFIFQYYEKEERGRGNFPDRFSARQFPNYSSELNVNALLLGDSALYLCASSSGDRGHSPLHFGNGTRLTVT.

The CDR3 DNA follows: TGTGCCAGCAGTCACCCCACAGGGAGCTCTGGAAACACCATATATTTT. It is translated as CASSHPTGSSGNTIYF. J is TRBJ1-3 and V is TRBV9; the D gene is possibly TRBD1 (6 bases). Looked up from germline, CDR1 is SGDLS and CDR2 is YYNGEE. Trimming removed 5 bases from V and 0 bases from J, with 15 bases in between. The CDR3 runs to 16 residues. The variable domain in full, with the rest retrieved from reference TRBV9 and TRBJ1-3, is DSGVTQTPKHLITATGQRVTLRCSPRSGDLSVYWYQQSLDQGLQFLIQYYNGEERAKGNILERFSAQQFPDLHSELNLSSLELGDSALYFCASSHPTGSSGNTIYFGEGSWLTVV.

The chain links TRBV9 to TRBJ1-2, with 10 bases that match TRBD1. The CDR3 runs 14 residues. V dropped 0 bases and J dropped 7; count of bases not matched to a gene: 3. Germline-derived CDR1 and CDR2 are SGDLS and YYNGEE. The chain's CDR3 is CASSVVTGGSGYTF. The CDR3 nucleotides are TGTGCCAGCAGCGTAGTGACAGGGGGCTCTGGCTACACCTTC.

CDR3 in amino acids: CASSSRGQGPGNTIYF. The DNA for the CDR3 is TGTGCCAGCAGCTCTCGCGGGCAGGGGCCTGGAAACACCATATATTTT. The chain is built from TRBV7-9 and TRBJ1-3; D is perhaps TRBD1 (6 bases). This CDR3 contains 16 residues. CDR1 SEHNR and CDR2 FQNEAQ come from the germline V gene (reference sequence). V lost 4 bases, J lost 2 bases, and 15 bases lay in between.

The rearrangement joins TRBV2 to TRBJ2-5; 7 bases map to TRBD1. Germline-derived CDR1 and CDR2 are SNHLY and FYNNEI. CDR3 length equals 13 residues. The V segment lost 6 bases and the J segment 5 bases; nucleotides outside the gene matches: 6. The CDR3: CASSLGQEETQYF. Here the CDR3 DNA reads TGTGCCAGCAGCCTCGGACAGGAGGAGACCCAGTACTTC.

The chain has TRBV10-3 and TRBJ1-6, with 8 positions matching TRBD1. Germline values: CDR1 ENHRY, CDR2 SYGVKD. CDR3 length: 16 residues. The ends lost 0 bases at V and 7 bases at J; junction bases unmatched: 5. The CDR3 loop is CAISESETGVNSPLHF. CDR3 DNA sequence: TGTGCCATCAGTGAGTCTGAGACAGGGGTAAATTCACCCCTCCACTTT.

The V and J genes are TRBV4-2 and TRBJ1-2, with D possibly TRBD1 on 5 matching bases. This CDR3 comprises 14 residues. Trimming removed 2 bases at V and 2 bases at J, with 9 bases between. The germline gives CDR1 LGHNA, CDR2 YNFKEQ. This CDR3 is CASSQTGANYGYTF. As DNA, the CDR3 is TGTGCCAGCAGCCAAACAGGCGCGAACTATGGCTACACCTTC.

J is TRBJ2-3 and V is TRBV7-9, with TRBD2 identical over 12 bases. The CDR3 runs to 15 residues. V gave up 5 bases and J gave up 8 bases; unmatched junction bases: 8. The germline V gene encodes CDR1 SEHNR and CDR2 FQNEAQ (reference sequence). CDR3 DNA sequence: TGTGCCAGCAGCCAACGGACTAGCGGGATCTTTACGCAGTATTTT. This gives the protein CASSQRTSGIFTQYF.

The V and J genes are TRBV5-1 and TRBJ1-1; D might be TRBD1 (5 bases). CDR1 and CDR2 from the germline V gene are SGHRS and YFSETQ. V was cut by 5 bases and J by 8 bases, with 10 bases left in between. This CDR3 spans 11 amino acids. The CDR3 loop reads CASRSGPEAFF. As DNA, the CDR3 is TGCGCCAGCAGGTCAGGGCCGGAAGCTTTCTTT.

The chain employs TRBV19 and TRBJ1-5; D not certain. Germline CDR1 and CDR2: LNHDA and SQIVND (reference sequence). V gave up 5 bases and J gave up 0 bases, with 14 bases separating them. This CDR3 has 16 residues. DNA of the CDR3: TGTGCCAGTAGTCTCGGGAGTATGTATAGCAATCAGCCCCAGCATTTT. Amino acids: CASSLGSMYSNQPQHF. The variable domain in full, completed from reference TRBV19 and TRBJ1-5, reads DGGITQSPKYLFRKEGQNVTLSCEQNLNHDAMYWYRQDPGQGLRLIYYSQIVNDFQKGDIAEGYSVSREKKESFPLTVTSAQKNPTAFYLCASSLGSMYSNQPQHFGDGTRLSIL.

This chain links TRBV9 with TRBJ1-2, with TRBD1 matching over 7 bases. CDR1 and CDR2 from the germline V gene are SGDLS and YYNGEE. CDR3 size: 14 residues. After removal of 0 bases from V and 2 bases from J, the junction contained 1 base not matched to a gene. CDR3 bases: TGTGCCAGCAGCGTAGCCAGGGGGAACTATGGCTACACCTTC. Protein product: CASSVARGNYGYTF.